Detailed here is one T cell receptor beta chain. This entry is derived from a study of blood T cell repertoires in COVID-19. On the study more broadly: Acute and convalescent COVID-19 samples came from the United States, Italy and Spain. Sources were T cells, B-cell-depleted T cells, or PBMCs; the material itself was cDNA or gDNA.

The CDR3 loop spans 15 amino acids. Trimming took off 0 bases at V and 0 bases at J, with 8 bases between the two ends. Germline CDR1 is MNHNY and CDR2 is SVGAGI (reference sequence). In the original processing: Estimation of nucleated cell counts relied on the amplification of reference gene primers. Sequencing used immunoSEQ multiplex PCR; TCRdb keeps in-frame clones, though not all of them. V, J and clone size reflect that table, while D and trimming were determined from the DNA. The sample lists more than 200,000 clones, roughly nine tenths occurring once. The TCR originated in a man between 18 and 35 years old with active or convalescent COVID-19. This chain joins TRBV6-6 and TRBJ1-1; D unclear. Sequenced sample: peripheral blood. The CDR3 is CASSYSGGMNTEAFF. CDR3 DNA sequence: TGTGCCAGCAGTTACTCGGGAGGAATGAACACTGAAGCTTTCTTT.